This TCR beta chain derives from a study of tumor and adjacent non-tumor tissue in lung cancer. RNA was extracted from bulk tissue without any cell sorting. Distant lung tissue was collected more than 3 cm away from the tumor edge. CDR3 length: 16 amino acids. Germline CDR1 reads LNHDA; CDR2 reads SQIVND (reference sequence). As concerns this clonotype: A read error may produce the germline difference seen at one junction end.

The library came from three nested PCR rounds adapted from ARM-PCR protocols. TCRdb recomputed calls from the multiplex PCR reads with MiXCR, one row per CDR3 protein. The repertoire holds about 86,000 distinct CDR3 sequences, with roughly three quarters as singletons. J is TRBJ1-2 and V is TRBV19, with 9 positions matching TRBD1. The source is a woman in her fifties or sixties with non-small cell lung cancer. Sequenced sample: distant non-tumor lung tissue. The CDR3 region has the DNA TGTGTCAGTACCTACCAGGCACAGGGGGCAGGCTATGGCTACACCTTC. It translates to CVSTYQAQGAGYGYTF.